This T cell receptor beta chain was documented in a study of human T cells and chemical hapten exposure. Turning to the study itself: Diphenylcyclopropenone, dosed weekly to the scalp, was given to patients throughout the approximately 22-week study. The study patch tested 0.01% DPC on the upper back and read results at 6 days.

Per germline, CDR1 MNHEY and CDR2 SVGEGT. The CDR3 loop spans 14 amino acids. V dropped 6 bases and J dropped 2 bases, with 10 bases sitting between them. This sample's time point: pre-sensitization, week 0. Treatment defined: therapeutic diphenylcyclopropenone sensitization with weekly scalp DPC. Unfractionated whole blood served as the source for total RNA extraction. Each CDR3 protein is one row after TCRdb ran MiXCR on the RACE reads. The table has about 300,000 distinct CDR3 sequences, 5.5% seen once. There are many counts of this clonotype. This receptor was obtained from a young woman with alopecia areata. Some clones in this sample may be carry-over from other donors' samples. Here the sequenced sample was whole blood, taken in connection with sensitization to the hapten diphenylcyclopropenone (DPC). This rearrangement joins TRBV6-2 or TRBV6-3 to TRBJ2-2, with D tentatively TRBD1 (6 bases). The CDR3 loop reads CASRTGQNTGELFF. The CDR3 DNA sequence: TGTGCCAGCAGAACGGGACAAAACACCGGGGAGCTGTTTTTT.